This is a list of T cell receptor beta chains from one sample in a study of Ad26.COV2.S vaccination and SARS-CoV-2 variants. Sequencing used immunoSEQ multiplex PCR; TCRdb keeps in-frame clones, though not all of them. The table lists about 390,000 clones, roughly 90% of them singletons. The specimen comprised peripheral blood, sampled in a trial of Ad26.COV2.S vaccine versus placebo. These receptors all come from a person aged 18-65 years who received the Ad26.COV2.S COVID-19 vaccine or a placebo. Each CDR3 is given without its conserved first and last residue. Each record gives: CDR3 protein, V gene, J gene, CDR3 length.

CDR3 protein: ASSPPGDNQPQH
V gene: TRBV3-1/TRBV3-2
J gene: TRBJ1-5
CDR3 length: 12

CDR3 protein: ASTSTGGAIIGGSPLH
V gene: TRBV25-1
J gene: TRBJ1-6
CDR3 length: 16

CDR3 protein: ASSQVANTQY
V gene: TRBV4-1
J gene: TRBJ2-3
CDR3 length: 10

CDR3 protein: ASSRSDTQY
V gene: TRBV18
J gene: TRBJ2-3
CDR3 length: 9

CDR3 protein: ASSLDRAGYGYT
V gene: TRBV7-8
J gene: TRBJ1-2
CDR3 length: 12

CDR3 protein: ASSSSFGSQETQY
V gene: TRBV7-9
J gene: TRBJ2-5
CDR3 length: 13

CDR3 protein: ATTGTVRYEQY
V gene: TRBV6-5
J gene: TRBJ2-7
CDR3 length: 11

CDR3 protein: AISFEAGGPPNEQF
V gene: TRBV10-3
J gene: TRBJ2-1
CDR3 length: 14

CDR3 protein: ASVPGLDSVTETQY
V gene: TRBV3-1/TRBV3-2
J gene: TRBJ2-5
CDR3 length: 14

CDR3 protein: ASSHRDRENSPLH
V gene: TRBV4-3
J gene: TRBJ1-6
CDR3 length: 13

CDR3 protein: ASSLAGARDTGELF
V gene: TRBV5-1
J gene: TRBJ2-2
CDR3 length: 14

CDR3 protein: ASSYGYLAKNIQY
V gene: TRBV6-2/TRBV6-3
J gene: TRBJ2-4
CDR3 length: 13

CDR3 protein: ASSLNRGGGQETQY
V gene: TRBV7-7
J gene: TRBJ2-5
CDR3 length: 14

CDR3 protein: ASSTWTGDTANEKLF
V gene: TRBV9
J gene: TRBJ1-4
CDR3 length: 15

CDR3 protein: ASSLRDRAGNEQF
V gene: TRBV27
J gene: TRBJ2-1
CDR3 length: 13

CDR3 protein: ASNSHEWNTEAF
V gene: TRBV6-6
J gene: TRBJ1-1
CDR3 length: 12

CDR3 protein: ASSSRSTSGGAGTDTQY
V gene: TRBV27
J gene: TRBJ2-3
CDR3 length: 17

CDR3 protein: ASSERGIMSSYEQY
V gene: TRBV2
J gene: TRBJ2-7
CDR3 length: 14

CDR3 protein: ASSESGQGDEQY
V gene: TRBV10-2
J gene: TRBJ2-7
CDR3 length: 12

CDR3 protein: ASSQDGLAGVADEQY
V gene: TRBV4-1
J gene: TRBJ2-7
CDR3 length: 15

CDR3 protein: ASSLDAGTGNEQF
V gene: TRBV11-3
J gene: TRBJ2-1
CDR3 length: 13

CDR3 protein: ASSYSGGLNTEAF
V gene: TRBV6-2/TRBV6-3
J gene: TRBJ1-1
CDR3 length: 13

CDR3 protein: ASSNSGGIDTQY
V gene: TRBV5-1
J gene: TRBJ2-3
CDR3 length: 12

CDR3 protein: ASSLAGRALNTEAF
V gene: TRBV5-8
J gene: TRBJ1-1
CDR3 length: 14

CDR3 protein: ATRRPGRTYEQY
V gene: TRBV28
J gene: TRBJ2-7
CDR3 length: 12

CDR3 protein: AWSVGADTQY
V gene: TRBV30
J gene: TRBJ2-3
CDR3 length: 10

CDR3 protein: ASSLPSADRF
V gene: TRBV5-1
J gene: TRBJ2-1
CDR3 length: 10

CDR3 protein: ASSLGRPNTEAF
V gene: TRBV5-4
J gene: TRBJ1-1
CDR3 length: 12

CDR3 protein: ASSAGPNNEKLF
V gene: TRBV5-8
J gene: TRBJ1-4
CDR3 length: 12

CDR3 protein: ASSGKNRVRETQY
V gene: TRBV9
J gene: TRBJ2-5
CDR3 length: 13

CDR3 protein: ASKNSDTQY
V gene: TRBV28
J gene: TRBJ2-3
CDR3 length: 9

CDR3 protein: ASSYGERVNTEAF
V gene: TRBV6-2/TRBV6-3
J gene: TRBJ1-1
CDR3 length: 13

CDR3 protein: ASSGQAYYGYT
V gene: TRBV19
J gene: TRBJ1-2
CDR3 length: 11

CDR3 protein: ASSPPPGQADHISYNSPLH
V gene: TRBV21-1
J gene: TRBJ1-6
CDR3 length: 19

CDR3 protein: ASSPDRDTEAF
V gene: TRBV4-3
J gene: TRBJ1-1
CDR3 length: 11

CDR3 protein: ASSEPETASYEQY
V gene: TRBV2
J gene: TRBJ2-7
CDR3 length: 13

CDR3 protein: ASSGARQGASGGNTIY
V gene: TRBV5-5
J gene: TRBJ1-3
CDR3 length: 16

CDR3 protein: ASSSGGNYEQY
V gene: TRBV5-1
J gene: TRBJ2-7
CDR3 length: 11

CDR3 protein: ASSYSGRGNQPQH
V gene: TRBV6-5
J gene: TRBJ1-5
CDR3 length: 13

CDR3 protein: ASSYYGTVSYEQY
V gene: TRBV6-5
J gene: TRBJ2-7
CDR3 length: 13

CDR3 protein: ASSLSDRGRDEQY
V gene: TRBV27
J gene: TRBJ2-7
CDR3 length: 13

CDR3 protein: ASTTVFVNSPLH
V gene: TRBV6-5
J gene: TRBJ1-6
CDR3 length: 12

CDR3 protein: ASSIEVFPSTDTQY
V gene: TRBV19
J gene: TRBJ2-3
CDR3 length: 14

CDR3 protein: ASSSTDRGGNNEQF
V gene: TRBV5-6
J gene: TRBJ2-1
CDR3 length: 14

CDR3 protein: ASSRDSIGKNIQY
V gene: TRBV5-6
J gene: TRBJ2-4
CDR3 length: 13

CDR3 protein: ASSLVAPEAF
V gene: TRBV7-9
J gene: TRBJ1-1
CDR3 length: 10